The next 22 T cell receptor beta chains were all read from a single sample in a study of T cell repertoires in cytomegalovirus infection. Antigens for these TCRs are unknown. TCRdb re-called the reads through MiXCR, storing one row per CDR3 protein. The table shows 650,000 to 900,000 distinct CDR3 sequences, with 25% to 35% occurring only once. The starting material was cultured CD8+ T cells from PBMCs, obtained from culture after CMV antigen stimulation. The receptor source for this set is a human donor in good health (CMV status not recorded). Some clones in this sample may be carry-over from other donors' samples.

This clonotype showed up just a few times. This rearrangement joins TRBV12-3 or TRBV12-4 to TRBJ2-1; a possible D gene is TRBD2 (5 bases). The CDR3 totals 13 residues. Trimming took 5 bases from V and 7 from J, leaving 12 bases between them. CDR3 amino acids: CASSPERRNEQFF. CDR3 DNA sequence: TGTGCCAGCAGTCCGGAAAGGAGGAATGAGCAGTTCTTC.

The sample holds many counts of this clonotype. This chain connects TRBV5-1 to TRBJ2-1; D gene unclear. This CDR3 contains 15 residues. Trimming stripped 0 bases from V and 0 bases from J, with 7 bases between. The V gene's germline CDR1 is SGHRS and CDR2 YFSETQ. This chain's CDR3 is CASSLGAPSYNEQFF. The CDR3 region has the DNA TGCGCCAGCAGCTTGGGTGCGCCCTCCTACAATGAGCAGTTCTTC.

This clonotype has at least ten counts. V gene TRBV12-3 or TRBV12-4 combines with J gene TRBJ1-1; TRBD1 aligns across 7 bases. This CDR3 has 14 residues. Trimming cost V 1 base and J 4 bases; bases outside gene matches: 3. For the CDR3, the DNA is TGTGCCAGCAGTTTAGGGGCAGGGGGCACTGAAGCTTTCTTT. It codes for CASSLGAGGTEAFF.

This clonotype was recorded many times. V is TRBV12-3 or TRBV12-4 and J is TRBJ1-1, with D uncertain. This CDR3 has 14 residues. V gave up 5 bases and J gave up 3 bases, with 13 bases separating them. The CDR3 region is CASSTLGAHTEAFF. For the CDR3, the DNA is TGTGCCAGCAGTACCCTGGGCGCGCACACTGAAGCTTTCTTT.

The chain has TRBV7-6 and TRBJ2-3; D is undetermined. Trimming shortened V by 5 bases and J by 1 base, and 16 bases separated the two germline ends. This CDR3 region has 16 residues. In germline, CDR1 is SGHVS, CDR2 FNYEAQ. The CDR3 DNA follows: TGTGCCAGCAGCCTGACACCTTTAATGGGCACAGATACGCAGTATTTT. This translates into CASSLTPLMGTDTQYF.

V gene TRBV5-4 combines with J gene TRBJ2-2; tentatively, D is TRBD1 (5 bases). V lost 4 bases to trimming and J lost 1 base, with 11 bases between them. Germline CDR1 and CDR2: SGHNT and YYREEE (reference sequence). The CDR3 runs to 15 residues. The CDR3 loop reads CASSNQGENTGELFF. The CDR3 DNA sequence: TGTGCCAGCAGCAATCAAGGGGAGAACACCGGGGAGCTGTTTTTT.

This clonotype was counted at least ten times. CDR3 amino acids: CASRSTKDRGGGYTF. CDR3 bases: TGTGCCAGCAGATCCACCAAGGACCGTGGTGGTGGCTACACCTTC. J is TRBJ1-2 and V is TRBV7-9, with D uncertain. The V end lost 6 bases, the J end lost 7 bases, and 21 bases lay between the germline ends. CDR3 size: 15 residues. Germline-derived CDR1 and CDR2 are SEHNR and FQNEAQ (reference sequence).

This rearrangement joins TRBV7-8 to TRBJ2-2; TRBD1 matches at 8 bases. The CDR3 has 16 residues. V lost 5 bases and J lost 1; bases outside the gene matches: 6. The germline CDR1 and CDR2 sequences are SGHVS and FQNEAQ. In nucleotides, the CDR3 is TGTGCCAGCAGCCGGTGGACAGGGAAGAACACCGGGGAGCTGTTTTTT. Protein product: CASSRWTGKNTGELFF. The variable domain in full, completed from reference TRBV7-8 and TRBJ2-2, reads GAGVSQSPRYKVAKRGQDVALRCDPISGHVSLFWYQQALGQGPEFLTYFQNEAQLDKSGLPSDRFFAERPEGSVSTLKIQRTQQEDSAVYLCASSRWTGKNTGELFFGEGSRLTVL.

Note on this clonotype: Given a much more abundant clone one base away, this may be a read error. CDR3 in DNA: TGTGCCAGCCGTAGGGTAACAGATACGCAGAATTTT. Its translation is CASRRVTDTQNF. The chain has TRBV11-2 and TRBJ2-3; D unresolved. The CDR3 has 12 residues. From germline, CDR1 is SGHAT and CDR2 FQNNGV.

This chain connects TRBV10-3 to TRBJ2-7; D is possibly TRBD1 (5 bases). Germline values: CDR1 ENHRY, CDR2 SYGVKD. Trimming stripped 4 bases from V and 2 bases from J, with 15 bases between. This CDR3 is 15 amino acids long. The CDR3 bases are TGTGCCATCAGTGTAAGTCAGGGAACGCCCTACGAGCAGTACTTC. Translating gives CAISVSQGTPYEQYF.

The gene calls are TRBV6-5 and TRBJ2-2; TRBD2 matches at 9 bases. Germline CDR1 reads MNHEY; CDR2 reads SVGAGI. This CDR3 contains 17 residues. The J segment lost 7 bases and the V segment lost 5 bases, leaving 14 bases of the junction unmatched. CDR3 residues: CASSQSLAGGTIGELFF. In nucleotides, the CDR3 is TGTGCCAGCAGTCAATCCTTGGCGGGGGGGACGATCGGGGAGCTGTTTTTT.

The table lists this clonotype with a few counts. The rearrangement links TRBV9 to TRBJ1-4; D is possibly TRBD1 (5 bases). Trimming took off 3 bases at V and 5 bases at J, with 14 bases between the two ends. CDR1 is SGDLS and CDR2 is YYNGEE in the germline V gene. This CDR3 has 15 residues. The CDR3 bases are TGTGCCAGCAGCGCCGGGGGGAAGAGGAATGAAAAACTGTTTTTT. Translated, it gives CASSAGGKRNEKLFF.

The rearrangement uses TRBV6-4 and TRBJ2-1; no definite D call. Germline lookup yields CDR1 MRHNA and CDR2 SNTAGT. This CDR3 has 13 residues. V lost 3 bases and J 4 bases, leaving 7 bases between the germline ends. The CDR3 nucleotides are TGTGCCAGCAGTGATGTACTATACAATGAGCAGTTCTTC. Protein sequence: CASSDVLYNEQFF.

This clonotype was seen at least ten times. The V call is TRBV7-6, the J call TRBJ2-1; TRBD2 aligns across 13 bases. The J segment lost 9 bases and the V segment lost 11 bases, leaving 10 bases of the junction unmatched. The CDR3 has 14 amino acids. Germline V lookup: CDR1 SGHVS, CDR2 FNYEAQ. The CDR3 DNA is TGTGCCTCAACTACTAGCGGGGGGGCCGGTGAGCAGTTCTTC. Protein: CASTTSGGAGEQFF.

This clonotype was detected a few times. An end of the junction differs from the germline gene, which may be a read error. The rearrangement uses TRBV24-1 and TRBJ2-5, with a weak D call TRBD1 (6 bases). Germline assignment: CDR1 KGHDR and CDR2 SFDVKD. This CDR3 is built from 14 residues. CDR3 sequence (DNA): TGTGCCACCAGTGAGACAGGTACAAGAGAGGCCCAGTACTTC. This encodes CATSETGTREAQYF.

CDR3 residues: CASSLETGGAYTEAFF. The CDR3 nucleotides are TGTGCCAGCAGCTTAGAGACAGGGGGCGCTTATACTGAAGCTTTCTTT. The chain couples TRBV7-6 to TRBJ1-1; 10 nucleotides align to TRBD1. Germline V gene data show CDR1 as SGHVS and CDR2 as FNYEAQ. The CDR3 sequence is 16 residues long. The junction had 7 bases not matched to a gene; V was cut back by 1 base and J by 5 bases. Based on the CDR3 plus reference TRBV7-6 and TRBJ1-1, the full variable domain is GAGVSQSPRYKVTKRGQDVALRCDPISGHVSLYWYRQALGQGPEFLTYFNYEAQQDKSGLPNDRFSAERPEGSISTLTIQRTEQRDSAMYRCASSLETGGAYTEAFFGQGTRLTVV.

The table lists this clonotype with a few counts. The chain uses TRBV7-2 and TRBJ2-3, with 9 nucleotides matching TRBD2. The length of the CDR3 is 15 residues. V shed 5 bases, J shed 4 bases, and the junction held 7 bases outside the gene matches. Germline CDR1 is SGHTA and CDR2 is FQGNSA. The CDR3 spells CASSHSGGSADTQYF. CDR3 nucleotide sequence: TGTGCCAGCAGCCATAGCGGGGGTAGCGCAGATACGCAGTATTTT.

This clonotype was counted a few times. The chain combines TRBV12-5 with TRBJ1-1; tentative D call: TRBD1 (5 bases). Trimming pared 7 bases from V and 1 base from J, leaving 10 bases between. Germline lookup yields CDR1 LGHNT and CDR2 FRNRAP. The CDR3 contains 13 residues. This CDR3 is CASVTQGNTEAFF. The CDR3 DNA sequence: TGTGCTAGTGTTACCCAGGGGAACACTGAAGCTTTCTTT.

In the case of this clonotype: A much larger clone lies one base from this, so it may be a read error. The gene calls are TRBV7-9 and TRBJ1-1, with TRBD1 matching over 9 bases. This CDR3 contains 13 residues. Germline assignment: CDR1 SEHNR and CDR2 FQNEAQ (reference sequence). V shed 8 bases and J 1 base; nucleotides not matched to a gene: 2. The CDR3 sequence is CASQTGGNTEAFF. DNA of the CDR3: TGTGCCAGCCAGACAGGGGGGAACACTGAAGCTTTCTTT.

This chain connects TRBV6-5 to TRBJ2-1; D gene unclear. Germline V lookup: CDR1 MNHEY, CDR2 SVGAGI. The ends were cut back, 7 bases at V and 5 bases at J, with 12 bases in the middle. This CDR3 has 13 residues. The CDR3 loop reads CASTLPGHNEQFF. CDR3 nucleotide sequence: TGTGCCAGCACTCTTCCGGGCCACAATGAGCAGTTCTTC.

The genes are TRBV12-3 or TRBV12-4 and TRBJ2-3; weak D call: TRBD2 (6 bases). V was trimmed by 7 bases and J by 2 bases, leaving 13 bases between them. This CDR3 region has 14 residues. CDR3 bases: TGTGCCAGCACCATTAGCGGATTCACAGATACGCAGTATTTT. As protein: CASTISGFTDTQYF.

This clonotype was seen only a few times. The chain couples TRBV25-1 to TRBJ1-2; D uncertain. CDR1 is MGHDK and CDR2 is SYGVNS in the germline V gene. V dropped 3 bases and J dropped 5 bases, with 10 bases sitting between them. There are 13 residues in the CDR3. CDR3 nucleotide sequence: TGTGCCAGCAGTGAGTCGCCTATATATGGCTACACCTTC. Translation: CASSESPIYGYTF.